This entry features one T cell receptor (beta chain) sequence. Its antigen remains unknown. The data were obtained in a study of cytomegalovirus exposure and HLA in healthy donors. Overall study results and limits: Many donors shared some public TCRs, even though most TCR sequences were rare.

Though nominally healthy at sampling, donors likely had unrecorded immune exposures. PCR was performed using 60 Vbeta and 13 Jbeta primers. Clones were read by immunoSEQ multiplex PCR, and TCRdb kept only the in-frame ones, dropping some. The sample consists of approximately 110,000 clones, around 80% of them appearing once. CDR1 is SGHTA, CDR2 FQGNSA, per germline. The CDR3 extends over 15 amino acids. V lost 4 bases to trimming and J lost 5 bases; unmatched junction nucleotides: 8. Sequencing was carried out using PBMCs. The sequence was collected from a man between 25 and 39 years old in good health and CMV-seropositive. The chain has TRBV7-2 and TRBJ1-1; 9 bases fit TRBD1. CDR3 amino acids: CASSSQGQGMTEAFF. The CDR3 coding sequence is TGTGCCAGCAGCTCGCAGGGACAGGGTATGACTGAAGCTTTCTTT.